This is a list of T cell receptor beta chains from one sample in a study of CD8 T cells in ankylosing spondylitis. In TCRdb, the 5' RACE reads were re-called with MiXCR into one record per CDR3 protein. The top ten clones hold less than 40% of a sample with some 30,000 distinct CDR3 sequences, around 14% of them seen once. Material: blood. These receptors all stem from a male donor with ankylosing spondylitis or in good health (not recorded which). Both conserved end residues are part of each CDR3. Each record gives: clone size, D gene, V gene, J gene, CDR3 protein, CDR3 DNA. The D gene is left open where the match is weak. Size is stated for part of the rows, as once, few or many counts, or as a class when the clone is expanded.

few,NA,TRBV4-3,TRBJ1-1,CASSQDRGSPEAFF,TGCGCCAGCAGCCAAGATAGGGGGAGTCCTGAAGCTTTCTTT
NA,TRBD1,TRBV16,TRBJ1-5,CASSQGELDRVYSNQPQHF,TGTGCCAGCAGCCAGGGCGAATTGGACAGGGTGTATAGCAATCAGCCCCAGCATTTT
few,NA,TRBV20-1,TRBJ2-7,CSATTGVALGSYEQYF,TGCAGTGCTACCACTGGGGTAGCGTTGGGGTCCTACGAGCAGTACTTC
NA,NA,TRBV12-3/TRBV12-4,TRBJ1-5,CASSFQGRSNQPQHF,TGTGCCAGCAGTTTTCAGGGGCGAAGCAATCAGCCCCAGCATTTT
NA,NA,TRBV5-1,TRBJ1-4,CASSEAGPSDRKLFF,TGCGCCAGCAGCGAAGCCGGGCCTTCGGATAGAAAACTGTTTTTT
NA,NA,TRBV5-1,TRBJ1-1,CASSLRTGSNTEAFF,TGCGCCAGCAGCTTAAGGACGGGATCGAACACTGAAGCTTTCTTT
few,TRBD2,TRBV20-1,TRBJ2-3,CSARDPRGAGTDTQYF,TGCAGTGCTAGAGATCCGCGGGGGGCGGGCACAGATACGCAGTATTTT
NA,NA,TRBV6-1,TRBJ1-5,CASSEGRQLGQPQHF,TGTGCCAGCAGTGAAGGGCGTCAGCTCGGGCAGCCCCAGCATTTT
NA,TRBD2,TRBV7-2,TRBJ2-5,CASSPTGGRETQYF,TGTGCCAGCAGCCCTACGGGGGGGCGTGAGACCCAGTACTTC
few,TRBD2,TRBV7-2,TRBJ2-3,CASSIAGQSTDTQYF,TGTGCCAGCAGCATAGCGGGACAAAGCACAGATACGCAGTATTTT
few,TRBD2,TRBV12-3/TRBV12-4,TRBJ2-1,CASSLGTSGGLLQEQFF,TGTGCCAGCAGTTTGGGGACTAGCGGGGGGCTATTACAGGAGCAGTTCTTC
NA,TRBD2,TRBV20-1,TRBJ2-1,CSASYWEGRSYNEQFF,TGCAGTGCTAGCTACTGGGAGGGGAGATCATACAATGAGCAGTTCTTC
many,NA,TRBV6-5,TRBJ2-1,CASSYTYQGSQQFF,TGTGCCAGCAGTTACACCTATCAGGGGTCACAGCAGTTCTTC
NA,NA,TRBV11-2,TRBJ2-1,CASSLGRGPYNEQFF,TGTGCCAGCAGCTTAGGTCGGGGACCCTACAATGAGCAGTTCTTC
few,NA,TRBV24-1,TRBJ2-2,CATSFGRTGELFF,TGTGCCACCAGTTTCGGGAGAACCGGGGAGCTGTTTTTT
NA,TRBD1,TRBV6-5,TRBJ2-1,CASSRDRGSNEQFF,TGTGCCAGCAGCCGGGACAGGGGTTCGAATGAGCAGTTCTTC
NA,NA,TRBV9,TRBJ2-2,CASSATGYTGELFF,TGTGCCAGCAGCGCCACAGGTTACACCGGGGAGCTGTTTTTT
few,NA,TRBV3-1,TRBJ2-2,CASSQHRLGLNTGELFF,TGTGCCAGCAGCCAACACCGTTTGGGGCTGAACACCGGGGAGCTGTTTTTT
NA,TRBD1,TRBV29-1,TRBJ2-2,CSVGTGGNGELFF,TGCAGCGTTGGGACAGGGGGTAACGGGGAGCTGTTTTTT
NA,TRBD1,TRBV29-1,TRBJ1-1,CSVRTGRDTEAFF,TGCAGCGTAAGGACAGGGAGGGATACTGAAGCTTTCTTT
NA,TRBD2,TRBV11-2,TRBJ2-3,CASSILAGGDTQYF,TGTGCCAGCAGCATCCTAGCGGGGGGAGATACGCAGTATTTT
few,NA,TRBV12-3/TRBV12-4,TRBJ2-7,CASSLRAGAYEQYF,TGTGCCAGCAGTTTAAGGGCAGGCGCTTACGAGCAGTACTTC
few,TRBD2,TRBV7-2,TRBJ2-4,CASSLTSGRANIQYF,TGTGCCAGCAGCTTAACTAGCGGGAGGGCCAACATTCAGTACTTC
NA,TRBD2,TRBV20-1,TRBJ2-2,CSARREIAGELFF,TGCAGTGCTAGGCGGGAGATCGCCGGGGAGCTGTTTTTT
NA,NA,TRBV11-2,TRBJ1-1,CASSSIRRNTEAFF,TGTGCCAGCAGCTCTATTCGGAGGAACACTGAAGCTTTCTTT
NA,NA,TRBV20-1,TRBJ2-3,CSARLGGSTDTQYF,TGCAGTGCTAGACTTGGCGGAAGCACAGATACGCAGTATTTT
few,NA,TRBV12-3/TRBV12-4,TRBJ1-1,CASRRRDGGEAFF,TGTGCCAGCAGGAGAAGGGACGGGGGCGAAGCTTTCTTT
few,NA,TRBV7-3,TRBJ2-1,CASSLSAGTKYNEQFF,TGTGCCAGCAGCTTAAGTGCGGGCACGAAGTACAATGAGCAGTTCTTC
few,TRBD2,TRBV7-2,TRBJ2-3,CASSLSGSRADTQYF,TGTGCCAGCAGCTTAAGCGGGAGTAGGGCAGATACGCAGTATTTT
NA,TRBD1,TRBV6-6,TRBJ1-5,CANSYGQGNQPQHF,TGTGCCAACAGTTACGGACAGGGCAATCAGCCCCAGCATTTT
NA,NA,TRBV5-1,TRBJ2-4,CASSLSGDNIQYF,TGCGCCAGCAGCTTGTCAGGGGACAACATTCAGTACTTC
few,TRBD2,TRBV13,TRBJ2-7,CASSLTGGPEDEQYF,TGTGCCAGCAGCCTAACGGGAGGGCCGGAGGACGAGCAGTACTTC
few,NA,TRBV7-3,TRBJ1-2,CASSSTGLDGYTF,TGTGCCAGCAGCTCGACAGGTCTGGATGGCTACACCTTC
many,TRBD2,TRBV12-3/TRBV12-4,TRBJ2-1,CASSASGSRYNEQFF,TGTGCCAGCAGCGCTAGCGGGAGTAGGTACAATGAGCAGTTCTTC
NA,NA,TRBV24-1,TRBJ2-1,CATRRNDRGF,TGTGCCACCAGGAGAAATGATAGGGGGTTC
few,NA,TRBV12-3/TRBV12-4,TRBJ1-1,CASSRTTEAFF,TGTGCCAGCAGTCGGACAACAGAAGCTTTCTTT
few,NA,TRBV28,TRBJ1-5,CASNVQEAQPQHF,TGTGCCAGCAATGTACAGGAGGCTCAGCCCCAGCATTTT
medium-sized,NA,TRBV20-1,TRBJ1-3,CSARSTAGGHTIYF,TGCAGTGCTAGAAGTACCGCCGGGGGTCACACCATATATTTT
few,NA,TRBV12-3/TRBV12-4,TRBJ1-5,CASRVGNQPQHF,TGTGCCAGCAGAGTTGGCAATCAGCCCCAGCATTTT
NA,TRBD1,TRBV5-1,TRBJ2-1,CASSLGQGAYNEQFF,TGCGCCAGCAGCTTGGGACAGGGGGCCTACAATGAGCAGTTCTTC
NA,NA,TRBV6-6,TRBJ2-2,CASSFGGPRELFF,TGTGCCAGCAGTTTTGGGGGCCCACGGGAGCTGTTTTTT
NA,NA,TRBV12-3/TRBV12-4,TRBJ2-1,CASSSAPYEQFF,TGTGCCAGCAGTTCCGCACCCTATGAGCAGTTCTTC
few,NA,TRBV11-3,TRBJ2-2,CASSPRVAGELFF,TGTGCCAGCAGCCCCAGGGTCGCCGGGGAGCTGTTTTTT
NA,NA,TRBV20-1,TRBJ1-4,CSARRIATNEKLFF,TGCAGTGCTAGAAGGATTGCAACTAATGAAAAACTGTTTTTT
NA,TRBD1,TRBV6-5,TRBJ2-1,CASRTTGPGQGYNEQFF,TGTGCCAGCAGAACGACCGGACCGGGACAGGGCTACAATGAGCAGTTCTTC
NA,NA,TRBV28,TRBJ2-1,CASSLFGREQFF,TGTGCCAGCAGTTTATTCGGACGCGAGCAGTTCTTC
NA,TRBD2,TRBV10-3,TRBJ2-3,CASRLAGTDTQYF,TGTGCCAGCAGACTAGCGGGGACAGATACGCAGTATTTT
medium-sized,NA,TRBV11-2,TRBJ2-5,CASSLEPRVDPQYF,TGTGCCAGCAGCTTAGAACCCCGGGTGGACCCCCAGTACTTC
NA,NA,TRBV4-1,TRBJ1-6,CASSQVVSRNNSPLHF,TGCGCCAGCAGCCAAGTAGTGTCTAGGAATAATTCACCCCTCCACTTT
NA,TRBD2,TRBV29-1,TRBJ2-3,CSVLGGKTSGSTDTQYF,TGCAGCGTTTTAGGGGGGAAGACTAGCGGGAGTACAGATACGCAGTATTTT
many,NA,TRBV5-6,TRBJ2-3,CASSSTDTQYF,TGTGCCAGCAGCTCTACAGATACGCAGTATTTT
NA,NA,TRBV15,TRBJ2-1,CATSRDVGNEQFF,TGTGCCACCAGCAGAGATGTCGGGAATGAGCAGTTCTTC
NA,TRBD2,TRBV9,TRBJ2-2,CASSASAGQDTGELFF,TGTGCCAGCAGCGCCTCAGCGGGGCAGGACACCGGGGAGCTGTTTTTT
NA,TRBD2,TRBV10-2,TRBJ2-5,CASSELAGVQETQYF,TGCGCCAGCAGTGAACTTGCGGGAGTTCAAGAGACCCAGTACTTC
NA,NA,TRBV7-8,TRBJ2-2,CASSFQGKAGELFF,TGTGCCAGCAGCTTTCAGGGGAAGGCCGGGGAGCTGTTTTTT
NA,NA,TRBV20-1,TRBJ2-1,CSASAGIYNEQFF,TGCAGTGCTAGCGCCGGGATCTACAATGAGCAGTTCTTC
few,NA,TRBV6-5,TRBJ2-5,CASRLRETQYF,TGTGCCAGCAGGCTCAGGGAGACCCAGTACTTC
few,NA,TRBV7-2,TRBJ2-1,CASSLLGSSYNEQFF,TGTGCCAGCAGCTTATTGGGAAGCTCCTACAATGAGCAGTTCTTC
few,TRBD2,TRBV7-9,TRBJ2-7,CASSFLAGLHEQYF,TGTGCCAGCAGCTTCTTAGCGGGATTACACGAGCAGTACTTC